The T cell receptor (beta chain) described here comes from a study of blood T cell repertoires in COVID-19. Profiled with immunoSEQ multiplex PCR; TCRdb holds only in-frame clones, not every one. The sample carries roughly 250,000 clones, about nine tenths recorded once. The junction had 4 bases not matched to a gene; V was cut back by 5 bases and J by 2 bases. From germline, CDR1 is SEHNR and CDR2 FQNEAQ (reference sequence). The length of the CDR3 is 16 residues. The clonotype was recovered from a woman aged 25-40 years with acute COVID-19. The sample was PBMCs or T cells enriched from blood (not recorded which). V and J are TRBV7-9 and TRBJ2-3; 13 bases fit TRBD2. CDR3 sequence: CASSTGLAGVTDTQYF. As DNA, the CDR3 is TGTGCCAGCAGCACCGGACTAGCGGGGGTCACAGATACGCAGTATTTT.